Listed here are 8 T cell receptor beta chains from one sample, sequenced in a study of T cells in tuberculosis. Only in-frame clones appear in the TCRdb table, and some are missing; sequencing was by immunoSEQ multiplex PCR. The sample records over 30,000 clones, 97% being singletons. The material sequenced was PBMCs. Every receptor here comes from a donor between 10 and 29 years old with latent tuberculosis or without tuberculosis infection.

The rearrangement links TRBV7-9 to TRBJ2-1; 16 positions match TRBD2. The V gene's germline CDR1 is SEHNR and CDR2 FQNEAQ (reference sequence). The V gene end was trimmed by 2 bases and the J gene end by 7 bases; junction bases not matched to a gene: 5. This CDR3 is built from 17 residues. In DNA, the CDR3 is TGTGCCAGCAGCTTACCCCCGGGACTAGCGGGAGGGAATGAGCAGTTCTTC. This gives the protein CASSLPPGLAGGNEQFF.

The chain combines TRBV10-3 with TRBJ2-1; the match to TRBD2 covers 14 bases. The CDR3 loop spans 15 amino acids. The germline V gene has CDR1 ENHRY and CDR2 SYGVKD. V dropped 5 bases and J dropped 10; count of bases not matched to a gene: 7. CDR3 in DNA: TGTGCCATCAGTTCCGGGACTAGCGGGAGCTTGGAGCAGTTCTTC. It translates to CAISSGTSGSLEQFF.

The chain links TRBV15 to TRBJ2-7, with 9 bases lining up with TRBD1. The J segment lost 6 bases and the V segment lost 0 bases, leaving 6 bases of the junction unmatched. CDR1 and CDR2 from the germline V gene are LNHNV and YYDKDF (reference sequence). CDR3 length: 15 residues. This CDR3 is CATSRDRGTGLEQYF. CDR3 DNA: TGTGCCACCAGCAGAGATAGGGGGACAGGGCTCGAGCAGTACTTC.

The rearrangement joins TRBV13 to TRBJ2-3; D unresolved. Germline-derived CDR1 and CDR2 are PRHDT and FYEKMQ (reference sequence). Deletions cut 5 bases from V and 0 bases from J, with 6 bases between. This CDR3 spans 13 amino acids. As DNA, the CDR3 is TGTGCCAGCAGCGTCTTTAGCACAGATACGCAGTATTTT. Amino acids: CASSVFSTDTQYF.

This chain links TRBV28 with TRBJ2-7; a weak D match, TRBD1 (6 bases). V was pared by 6 bases and J by 5 bases, with 17 bases between. The CDR3 runs to 14 residues. Germline V CDR1 and CDR2: MDHEN, SYDVKM. The CDR3, as DNA: TGTGCCAGCAGCTCCTTTACAGGGCGGAACGAGCAGTACTTC. It encodes CASSSFTGRNEQYF.

The chain is built from TRBV10-3 and TRBJ1-1, with 8 bases identical to TRBD1. The CDR3 covers 13 residues. V shed 4 bases, J shed 8 bases, and the junction held 6 bases outside the gene matches. Germline V gene sequence: CDR1 ENHRY, CDR2 SYGVKD. This CDR3 reads CAISVQGGREAFF. The CDR3 DNA reads as TGTGCCATCAGTGTACAGGGGGGTCGGGAAGCTTTCTTT.

The chain carries TRBV27 and TRBJ1-1; 9 positions agree with TRBD1. The length of the CDR3 is 15 residues. Germline CDR1 is MNHEY and CDR2 is SMNVEV (reference sequence). Germline trimming cut 1 base from V and 5 bases from J; bases unmatched to any gene: 5. CDR3 sequence reads: CASSLYGQGLTEAFF. CDR3 nucleotide sequence: TGTGCCAGCAGTTTATACGGACAGGGGTTGACTGAAGCTTTCTTT.

V usage is TRBV18 and J usage is TRBJ2-3, with 8 bases that match TRBD1. The germline CDR1 and CDR2 sequences are KGHSH and LQKENI. J gave up 6 bases and V 3 bases, and 8 bases lay outside the gene matches. The CDR3 has 15 amino acids. CDR3 in amino acids: CASSPYRQGADTQYF. In DNA form, the CDR3 reads TGTGCCAGCTCACCCTATCGGCAGGGGGCCGATACGCAGTATTTT.